The source of this T cell receptor beta chain is a study of neurological immune-mediated disorders. cDNA synthesis was performed by 5'RACE with 10-nucleotide random UMIs. Sequencing runs each yielded over 170 million TCR-beta sequences from 15-18 subjects. From the 5' RACE reads, TCRdb called clonotypes with MiXCR, one entry per CDR3 protein. The sample has just over 95,000 distinct CDR3 sequences, 3.5% seen once. General study points: HTLV-1-associated myelopathy had the most TCR clonal expansion, whereas multiple sclerosis had the least (lower than in healthy controls).

The CDR3 covers 16 residues. J gave up 0 bases and V 4 bases, and 3 bases lay outside the gene matches. Germline lookup yields CDR1 SGHKS and CDR2 YYEKEE (reference sequence). This clonotype was counted many times. The antigen is unknown. Input material: PBMCs. This chain connects TRBV5-5 to TRBJ2-5; 13 bases match TRBD2. The sequence was collected from a woman aged 18-30 years with multiple sclerosis. This chain's CDR3 is CASSMGLAGNQETQYF. The DNA for the CDR3 is TGTGCCAGCAGCATGGGACTAGCGGGGAACCAAGAGACCCAGTACTTC.